A single sample gave rise to the 12 T cell receptor beta chains below, sequenced in a study of blood T cell repertoires in COVID-19. Assay: immunoSEQ multiplex PCR; the TCRdb copy retains only in-frame clones and omits some. The sample includes approximately 65,000 clones, approximately 78% of them seen just once. The sequenced sample consisted of peripheral blood. The receptor set was obtained from an elderly man with acute or convalescent COVID-19.

The chain links TRBV9 to TRBJ2-3; D gene unclear. The V end lost 3 bases, the J end lost 0 bases, and 11 bases lay between the germline ends. CDR3 length: 15 residues. CDR1 is SGDLS and CDR2 is YYNGEE in the germline V gene. The CDR3 is CASSDPTLSTDTQYF. The CDR3 DNA follows: TGTGCCAGCAGCGACCCCACACTAAGCACAGATACGCAGTATTTT.

This rearrangement joins TRBV5-1 to TRBJ2-7; D may be TRBD1 (5 bases). The CDR3 length is 14 residues. The ends were cut back, 0 bases at V and 2 bases at J, with 9 bases in the middle. In germline, CDR1 is SGHRS, CDR2 YFSETQ. The CDR3 DNA sequence: TGCGCCAGCAGCTTGGAGGGGCCCGCCTACGAGCAGTACTTC. Residues: CASSLEGPAYEQYF.

The V and J genes are TRBV4-1 and TRBJ2-4, with D perhaps TRBD1 (6 bases). The germline V gene has CDR1 MGHRA and CDR2 YSYEKL. With 1 base removed from V and 6 bases from J, the gap between germline ends came to 13 bases. The CDR3 is 15 amino acids. This CDR3 is CASSQAPGAGNIQYF. CDR3 DNA sequence: TGCGCCAGCAGCCAAGCCCCAGGGGCTGGAAACATTCAGTACTTC.

The V and J genes are TRBV7-2 and TRBJ1-6; TRBD1 might be the D (6 bases). Trimming removed 6 bases at V and 4 bases at J, with 10 bases between. The length of the CDR3 is 14 residues. CDR1 and CDR2 (germline): SGHTA, FQGNSA. CDR3 in amino acids: CASSTQGYNSPLHF. For the CDR3, the DNA is TGTGCCAGCAGTACCCAGGGGTATAATTCACCCCTCCACTTT.

V is TRBV7-2 and J is TRBJ2-5; D is undetermined. Germline loops: CDR1 SGHTA, CDR2 FQGNSA. This CDR3 comprises 14 residues. V lost 1 base and J lost 7, with 13 bases in between. In nucleotides, the CDR3 is TGTGCCAGCAGCTTAGTGGCGGCGATCACGACCCAGTACTTC. Encoded protein: CASSLVAAITTQYF.

The rearrangement joins TRBV27 to TRBJ1-2, with D possibly TRBD1 on 5 matching bases. CDR1 is MNHEY, CDR2 SMNVEV, per germline (reference sequence). The V end lost 4 bases, the J end lost 9 bases, and 18 bases lay between the germline ends. The length of the CDR3 is 14 residues. For the CDR3, the DNA is TGTGCCAGCAGTTCCGGCCCAGGGTATAGTAGCTACACCTTC. Translation: CASSSGPGYSSYTF.

With respect to this clone: At one end, the junction sequence differs from germline, possibly due to a read error. The genes are TRBV6-6 and TRBJ1-2, with 7 bases fitting TRBD1. The germline CDR1 and CDR2 sequences are MNHNY and SVGAGI (reference sequence). The CDR3 extends over 16 amino acids. CDR3 sequence reads: CASSYSRDSANYGYSF. CDR3 in DNA: TGTGCCAGCAGTTACTCGCGGGACAGCGCTAACTATGGCTACTCCTTC.

This clone is judged medium-sized. The gene calls are TRBV9 and TRBJ2-2; no firm D call. The germline V gene has CDR1 SGDLS and CDR2 YYNGEE. The length of the CDR3 is 14 residues. Deletions cut 0 bases from V and 3 bases from J, with 6 bases between. CDR3 nucleotides: TGTGCCAGCAGCGTAGACGGAGACACCGGGGAGCTGTTTTTT. Its protein product is CASSVDGDTGELFF.

The chain combines TRBV19 with TRBJ1-2, with D uncertain. Trimming stripped 6 bases from V and 4 bases from J, with 12 bases between. CDR1 is LNHDA, CDR2 SQIVND, per germline (reference sequence). The CDR3 runs to 13 residues. CDR3 in amino acids: CASRNGVGYGYTF. Here the CDR3 DNA reads TGTGCCAGTAGAAACGGGGTCGGCTATGGCTACACCTTC.

This clone was seen a single time. This CDR3 reads CASTPLRGTDTQYF. The CDR3 coding sequence is TGTGCCAGCACCCCCCTTAGAGGTACAGATACGCAGTATTTT. The chain links TRBV11-1 to TRBJ2-3; D not resolved. V dropped 7 bases and J dropped 3 bases, with 14 bases sitting between them. The CDR3 totals 14 residues. Germline CDR1 SGHAT, CDR2 FQDESV (reference sequence).

The V gene is TRBV7-6, the J gene TRBJ1-5; D is ambiguous. The CDR3 extends over 13 amino acids. Trimming shortened V by 5 bases and J by 0 bases, and 5 bases separated the two germline ends. The germline gives CDR1 SGHVS, CDR2 FNYEAQ. The CDR3 spells CASSPSSNQPQHF. The CDR3 nucleotides read TGTGCCAGCAGCCCTAGTAGCAATCAGCCCCAGCATTTT.

This clone was seen just once. V is TRBV6-5 and J is TRBJ1-4; 9 bases align to TRBD1. The CDR3 covers 15 residues. J gave up 7 bases and V 0 bases, and 3 bases lay outside the gene matches. Per germline, CDR1 MNHEY and CDR2 SVGAGI. The DNA of the CDR3 is TGTGCCAGCAGTTACTCCGGGACAGGGCGTGAAAAACTGTTTTTT. Amino acids: CASSYSGTGREKLFF.